This TCR beta chain appears in the sequencing data of a study of T cell responses to AZD1222 COVID-19 vaccine. General observations from the study: Baseline testing showed seropositivity in only a handful of AZD1222 recipients.

Profiled with immunoSEQ multiplex PCR; TCRdb holds only in-frame clones, not every one. The sample records approximately 150,000 clones, over 75% being singletons. Trimming removed 0 bases at V and 4 bases at J, with 23 bases between. The CDR3 is 18 amino acids. Germline CDR1 and CDR2: SGHRS and YFSETQ. In the case of this clone: The antigen remains unidentified.

This TCR came from an adult who received the MenACWY meningococcal vaccine as a control. The sample was peripheral blood, taken 28 days after the second dose of the MenACWY control vaccine. The gene calls are TRBV5-1 and TRBJ2-7; D remains ambiguous. CDR3: CASSLGGFGLKWAYEQYF. The CDR3 nucleotides are TGCGCCAGCAGCTTGGGGGGTTTCGGGCTAAAATGGGCGTACGAGCAGTACTTC.